The present TCR beta chain was sequenced within a study of cytomegalovirus exposure and HLA in healthy donors. The ends were cut back, 2 bases at V and 12 bases at J, with 7 bases in the middle. Per the germline V gene, CDR1 is MNHNS and CDR2 is SASEGT. The CDR3 has 11 amino acids. PCR involved 60 Vbeta and 13 Jbeta primers. Sequenced by immunoSEQ multiplex PCR; TCRdb stores in-frame clones only, minus some. The sample shows roughly 110,000 clones, around 80% of them seen only once. The receptor's source is a man in his 60s in good health and CMV-seronegative. This chain uses TRBV6-1 with TRBJ1-4, with a possible D match to TRBD1 (5 bases). Sequencing input: PBMCs. The CDR3 DNA follows: TGTGCCAGCAGTGAATGGGGCCAACTGTTTTTT. Amino acid sequence: CASSEWGQLFF.